This is a list of T cell receptor beta chains from one sample in a study of T cells in Graves' hyperthyroidism and ophthalmopathy. TCRdb reanalysed the multiplex PCR reads using MiXCR and keeps one entry per CDR3 protein. Of fewer than 450,000 distinct CDR3 sequences in the sample, over 11% are singletons; the top ten hold approximately 27%. Input material: blood. Receptor source: a man aged 45-60 years with Graves' ophthalmopathy. Each CDR3 is given with its conserved first and last residue. A D gene is named only where the DNA matches it firmly. Expanded clones are given a class, and other clones once, few, many or no size at all.

TRBV20-1	TRBD2	many	TRBJ2-7	CSASPREGRVEQYF	TGCAGTGCTAGTCCACGGGAGGGCCGCGTCGAGCAGTACTTC
TRBV24-1	TRBD1	-	TRBJ1-6	CATSDLQYGRDRGRNLDSPLHF	TGTGCCACCAGTGACTTGCAGTATGGGCGGGACAGGGGGCGAAACTTGGATTCACCCCTCCACTTT
TRBV12-5	-	few	TRBJ2-1	CASGLYRSNEQFF	TGTGCTAGTGGTTTGTATCGTAGCAATGAGCAGTTCTTC
TRBV7-9	-	-	TRBJ2-3	CASSLVPTSDTQYF	TGTGCCAGCAGCTTAGTCCCAACCTCGGATACGCAGTATTTT
TRBV11-3	TRBD2	many	TRBJ2-2	CASSSLGRAGVNTGELFF	TGTGCCAGCAGCTCACTGGGTCGCGCGGGAGTCAACACCGGGGAGCTGTTTTTT
TRBV11-3	-	once	TRBJ1-1	CASSLVDTQKAFF	TGTGCCAGCAGCTTAGTAGACACCCAAAAAGCTTTCTTT
TRBV11-2	TRBD1	-	TRBJ2-5	CASSLRSPGQGAWETQYF	TGTGCCAGCAGCTTAAGATCCCCTGGACAGGGGGCTTGGGAGACCCAGTACTTC
TRBV18	TRBD1	-	TRBJ2-7	CASSGGQGASEQYF	TGTGCCAGCTCAGGGGGACAGGGGGCGAGCGAGCAGTACTTC
TRBV2	-	many	TRBJ2-4	CASEGAPGEARENIQYF	TGTGCCAGCGAGGGGGCACCGGGGGAGGCGAGGGAAAACATTCAGTACTTC
TRBV7-8	-	many	TRBJ2-5	CASRPPRTKKKQETQYF	TGTGCCAGCAGACCCCCGAGGACCAAAAAGAAGCAAGAGACCCAGTACTTC
TRBV28	-	few	TRBJ2-5	CASSLRQGLVTETQYF	TGTGCCAGCAGTTTACGGCAAGGTTTGGTTACAGAGACCCAGTACTTC
TRBV28	-	many	TRBJ1-2	CASSFPNNYGYTF	TGTGCCAGCAGTTTCCCAAACAACTATGGCTACACCTTC
TRBV7-9	TRBD1	many	TRBJ2-1	CASSTLGTDTYNDQFF	TGTGCCAGCAGCACCCTCGGGACAGATACCTACAATGATCAGTTCTTC
TRBV28	-	few	TRBJ1-6	CASSLRSSPLHF	TGTGCCAGCAGTTTACGTAGTTCACCCCTCCACTTT
TRBV2	-	-	TRBJ1-1	CASKWRQLNTEAFF	TGTGCCAGCAAGTGGAGGCAGCTGAACACTGAAGCTTTCTTT
TRBV5-5	-	-	TRBJ2-1	CASSQDVWGRNEQFF	TGCGCCAGCAGCCAAGACGTTTGGGGTCGCAATGAGCAGTTCTTC
TRBV20-1	TRBD2	many	TRBJ2-1	CSARGLAGETGEQFF	TGCAGTGCTAGAGGACTAGCGGGAGAGACGGGTGAGCAGTTCTTC
TRBV2	-	many	TRBJ2-3	CASSDGHLTDTQYF	TGTGCCAGCAGTGACGGGCACCTCACAGATACGCAGTATTTT
TRBV30	TRBD2	many	TRBJ2-1	CAYSPGLAYEQFF	TGTGCCTACTCACCGGGACTAGCTTATGAGCAGTTCTTC
TRBV20-1	TRBD1	many	TRBJ2-1	CSARDRGGLGRRGQFF	TGCAGTGCTAGGGACAGGGGTGGGCTAGGCCGAAGGGGGCAGTTCTTC
TRBV28	-	few	TRBJ1-1	CASSFTGEGTEAFF	TGTGCCAGCAGTTTCACGGGGGAGGGGACTGAAGCTTTCTTT
TRBV5-1	TRBD1	few	TRBJ1-3	CASSTGQGGNTIYF	TGCGCCAGCAGCACAGGACAGGGTGGAAACACCATATATTTT
TRBV27	TRBD1	many	TRBJ2-5	CASSLLRDRGRVQETQYF	TGTGCCAGCAGTTTATTAAGGGACAGGGGGCGAGTACAAGAGACCCAGTACTTC
TRBV18	TRBD1	many	TRBJ2-5	CASSRQGVNQETQYF	TGTGCCAGCTCACGACAGGGGGTAAACCAAGAGACCCAGTACTTC
TRBV5-1	-	-	TRBJ1-2	CASSYHRDRYTF	TGTGCCAGCAGCTACCACAGGGATCGCTACACCTTC
TRBV30	-	few	TRBJ1-5	CAMDSRSGPQHF	TGTGCCATGGACTCTCGCTCCGGGCCCCAGCATTTT
TRBV15	-	few	TRBJ2-5	CATSRDPSSDQETQYF	TGTGCCACCAGCAGAGATCCCTCCTCGGACCAAGAGACCCAGTACTTC
TRBV11-1	-	many	TRBJ1-1	CASSQDGDLGAFF	TGTGCCAGCAGCCAGGACGGCGACCTGGGAGCTTTCTTT
TRBV24-1	TRBD2	many	TRBJ2-2	CASGVGDGLAPGELFF	TGTGCCAGCGGGGTAGGGGACGGACTAGCGCCCGGGGAGCTGTTTTTT
TRBV5-1	-	few	TRBJ2-7	CASSPLTSSYEQYF	TGCGCCAGCAGCCCGCTAACTAGCAGCTACGAGCAGTACTTC
TRBV7-9	TRBD2	many	TRBJ2-3	CASSLAQWPGLDFDTQYF	TGTGCCAGCAGCTTAGCCCAATGGCCGGGACTAGATTTCGATACGCAGTATTTT
TRBV3-1	-	many	TRBJ2-7	CASSQANSYEQYF	TGTGCCAGCAGCCAAGCAAACTCCTACGAGCAGTACTTC
TRBV2	-	many	TRBJ1-2	CASTQTDYGYTF	TGTGCCAGCACCCAGACGGACTATGGCTACACCTTC
TRBV20-1	-	-	TRBJ2-2	CSVGGGASTGELLF	-
TRBV5-1	TRBD2	-	TRBJ2-1	CASRSGGVYNEQFF	TGCGCCAGCAGATCGGGGGGGGTCTACAATGAGCAGTTCTTC
TRBV6-5	-	-	TRBJ2-2	CASSYLNTGELFF	TGTGCCAGCAGTTATCTAAACACCGGGGAGCTGTTTTTT
TRBV2	TRBD1	many	TRBJ2-3	CASSAGQIAGDTQYF	TGTGCCAGCAGTGCGGGACAGATAGCCGGAGATACGCAGTATTTT
TRBV7-9	-	many	TRBJ1-2	CASSLSGGAFAGSYGYTF	TGTGCCAGCAGCTTAAGCGGGGGGGCGTTCGCGGGGTCCTATGGCTACACCTTC
TRBV12-3/TRBV12-4	-	many	TRBJ2-7	CASSVGGALSSYEQYF	TGTGCCAGCAGCGTGGGGGGGGCTTTAAGCTCCTACGAGCAGTACTTC
TRBV2	TRBD2	few	TRBJ2-5	CASSSGLATEETQYF	TGTGCCAGCAGCTCGGGACTAGCGACCGAAGAGACCCAGTACTTC
TRBV7-3	-	-	TRBJ2-2	CASRGEPGELFF	TGTGCCAGCAGGGGGGAACCCGGGGAGCTGTTTTTT
TRBV7-2	TRBD2	-	TRBJ2-7	CASSSGRVTYEQYF	TGTGCCAGCAGCAGCGGGAGGGTTACCTACGAGCAGTACTTC
TRBV6-1	-	-	TRBJ1-1	CASSPRRRGNTEAFF	TGTGCCAGCAGTCCGCGGAGAAGGGGGAACACTGAAGCTTTCTTT
TRBV5-8	-	many	TRBJ1-2	CASSLLSDVYGYTF	TGTGCCAGCAGCTTGCTCTCTGATGTCTATGGCTACACCTTC
TRBV7-3	-	-	TRBJ1-1	CASSTHGNTEAFF	TGTGCCAGCAGCACTCACGGGAACACTGAAGCTTTCTTT
TRBV19	TRBD1	-	TRBJ1-1	CASSTPTGGTEAFF	TGTGCCAGTAGTACCCCGACAGGGGGAACTGAAGCTTTCTTT
TRBV2	-	many	TRBJ1-5	CASSAQGTQPQHF	TGTGCCAGCAGTGCACAGGGTACTCAGCCCCAGCATTTT
TRBV20-1	TRBD2	few	TRBJ2-1	CSARDLRREAVHEQFF	TGCAGTGCTAGAGATTTGAGGCGGGAGGCTGTCCATGAGCAGTTCTTC
TRBV10-3	TRBD2	few	TRBJ2-1	CAISEAGGGNEQFF	TGTGCCATCAGTGAGGCGGGAGGCGGAAATGAGCAGTTCTTC
TRBV6-1	TRBD1	-	TRBJ1-6	CASSGDRGRRTPNSPLHF	TGTGCCAGCAGTGGGGACAGGGGGCGTCGTACGCCAAATTCACCCCTCCACTTT
TRBV14	-	many	TRBJ2-7	CASSQVWGVGEQYF	TGTGCCAGCAGCCAAGTATGGGGAGTTGGCGAGCAGTACTTC
TRBV18	TRBD2	many	TRBJ2-3	CASSPPMASGGTDTQYF	TGTGCCAGCTCACCACCGATGGCCAGCGGGGGCACAGATACGCAGTATTTT
TRBV11-3	-	many	TRBJ1-1	CASSLGSGAEAFF	TGTGCCAGCAGCTTAGGTTCGGGGGCTGAAGCTTTCTTT
TRBV20-1	-	-	TRBJ2-6	CSARVQGANVLTF	TGCAGTGCTAGAGTCCAAGGGGCCAACGTCCTGACTTTC
TRBV5-1	TRBD2	few	TRBJ2-7	CASSLSLAGRSSYEQYF	TGCGCCAGCAGCTTGAGCCTAGCGGGCCGGAGCTCCTACGAGCAGTACTTC
TRBV10-3	TRBD2	-	TRBJ2-1	CASGSGRSEGNEQFF	TGTGCCAGCGGTAGCGGGAGGTCAGAGGGAAATGAGCAGTTCTTC
TRBV30	TRBD1	-	TRBJ1-1	CAWSVQGGSGMAFF	TGTGCCTGGAGTGTACAAGGGGGCAGCGGTATGGCTTTCTTT
TRBV28	-	few	TRBJ1-5	CASSLEQDSNQPQHF	TGTGCCAGCAGTTTAGAACAGGATAGCAATCAGCCCCAGCATTTT
TRBV28	-	-	TRBJ1-1	CASSDDTVREAFF	TGTGCCAGCAGTGACGACACAGTGCGTGAAGCTTTCTTT